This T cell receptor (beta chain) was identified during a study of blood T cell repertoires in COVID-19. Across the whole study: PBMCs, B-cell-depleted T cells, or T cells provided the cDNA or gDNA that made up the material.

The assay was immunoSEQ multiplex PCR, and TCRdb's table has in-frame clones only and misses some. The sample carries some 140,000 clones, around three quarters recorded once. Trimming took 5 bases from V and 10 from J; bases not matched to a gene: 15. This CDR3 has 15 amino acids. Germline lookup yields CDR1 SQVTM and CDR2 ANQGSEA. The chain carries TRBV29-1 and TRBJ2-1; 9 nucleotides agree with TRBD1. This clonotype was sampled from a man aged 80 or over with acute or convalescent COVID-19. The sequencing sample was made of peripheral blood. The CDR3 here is CSVSLPGQGAGEQFF. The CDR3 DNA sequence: TGCAGCGTTTCACTGCCGGGACAGGGTGCGGGGGAGCAGTTCTTC.